This TCR beta chain was captured in a study of blood T cells in healthy people across ages. This clonotype showed up just a few times. A second PCR, run for about 7 to 11 cycles, used a sample-barcoded 5' primer plus a J-beta primer mix. TCRdb used MiXCR to reprocess the 5' RACE reads, holding one entry per CDR3 protein. The sample consists of about 510,000 distinct CDR3 sequences, about 27% of them appearing once. The CDR3 covers 15 residues. The V end lost 1 base, the J end lost 5 bases, and 14 bases lay between the germline ends. The V gene's germline CDR1 is SEHNR and CDR2 FQNEAQ (reference sequence). A further study also used this sample, focusing on T cells of mothers and their children.

This TCR was recovered from a boy aged 2 to 9 in good health. The rearrangement uses TRBV7-9 and TRBJ1-1; D not resolved. The material sequenced was blood. This CDR3 is CASSLVALKRTEAFF. Written as DNA, the CDR3 is TGTGCCAGCAGCTTAGTGGCCCTAAAGCGGACTGAAGCTTTCTTT.